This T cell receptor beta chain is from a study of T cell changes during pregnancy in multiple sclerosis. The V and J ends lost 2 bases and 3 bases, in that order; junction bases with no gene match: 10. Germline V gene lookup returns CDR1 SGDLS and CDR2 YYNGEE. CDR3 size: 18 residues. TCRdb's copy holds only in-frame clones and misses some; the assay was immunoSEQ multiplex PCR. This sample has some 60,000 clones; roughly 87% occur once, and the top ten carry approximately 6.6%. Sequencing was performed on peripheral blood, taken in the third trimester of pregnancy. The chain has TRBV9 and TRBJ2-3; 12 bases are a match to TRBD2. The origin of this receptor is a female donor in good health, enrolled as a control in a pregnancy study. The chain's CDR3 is CASSVLAGGGQVTDTQYF. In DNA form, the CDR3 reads TGTGCCAGCAGCGTCCTAGCGGGGGGGGGCCAAGTGACAGATACGCAGTATTTT.